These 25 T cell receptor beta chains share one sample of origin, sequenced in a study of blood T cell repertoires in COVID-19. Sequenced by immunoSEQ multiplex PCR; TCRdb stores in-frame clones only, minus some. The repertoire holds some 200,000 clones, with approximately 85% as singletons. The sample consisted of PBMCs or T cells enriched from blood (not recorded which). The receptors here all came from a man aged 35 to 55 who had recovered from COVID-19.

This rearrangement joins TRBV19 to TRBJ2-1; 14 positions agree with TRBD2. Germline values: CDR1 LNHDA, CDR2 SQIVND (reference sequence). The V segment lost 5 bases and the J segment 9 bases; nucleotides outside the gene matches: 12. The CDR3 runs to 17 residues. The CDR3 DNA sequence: TGTGCCAGTAGTCTCGGGACTAGCGGGAGTTTCCGGGGTGAGCAGTTCTTC. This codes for CASSLGTSGSFRGEQFF.

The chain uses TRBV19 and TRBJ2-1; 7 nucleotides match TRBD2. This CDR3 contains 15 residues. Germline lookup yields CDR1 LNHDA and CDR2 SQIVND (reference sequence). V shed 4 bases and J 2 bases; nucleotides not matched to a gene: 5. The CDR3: CASSTSGTAYNEQFF. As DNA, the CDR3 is TGTGCCAGTAGTACCAGCGGGACCGCCTACAATGAGCAGTTCTTC.

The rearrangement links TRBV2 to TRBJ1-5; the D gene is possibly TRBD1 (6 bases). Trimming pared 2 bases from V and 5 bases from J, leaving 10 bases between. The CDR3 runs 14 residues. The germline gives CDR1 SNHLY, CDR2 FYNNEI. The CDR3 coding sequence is TGTGCCAGCAGTGAAAGGACAGCCGATCAGCCCCAGCATTTT. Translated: CASSERTADQPQHF.

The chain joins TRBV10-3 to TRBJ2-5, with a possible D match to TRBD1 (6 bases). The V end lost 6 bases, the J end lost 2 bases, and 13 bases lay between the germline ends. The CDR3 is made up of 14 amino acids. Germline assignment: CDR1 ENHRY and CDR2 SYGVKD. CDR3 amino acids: CAIRPGQTQETQYF. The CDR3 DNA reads TGTGCCATCAGGCCAGGACAGACACAAGAGACCCAGTACTTC.

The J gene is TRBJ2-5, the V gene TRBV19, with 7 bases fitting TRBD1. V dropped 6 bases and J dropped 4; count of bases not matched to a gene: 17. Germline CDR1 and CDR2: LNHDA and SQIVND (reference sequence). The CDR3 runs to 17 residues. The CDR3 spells CASSPEGTWTGRETQYF. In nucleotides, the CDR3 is TGTGCCAGTAGCCCAGAGGGAACTTGGACAGGTAGAGAGACCCAGTACTTC.

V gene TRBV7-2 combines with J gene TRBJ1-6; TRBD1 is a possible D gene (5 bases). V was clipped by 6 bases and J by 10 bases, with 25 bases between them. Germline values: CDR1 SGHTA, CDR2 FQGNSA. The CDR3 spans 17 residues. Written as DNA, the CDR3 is TGTGCCAGCAGAAAACGGACGGGCGGTATAAGGGGATCACCCCTCCACTTT. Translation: CASRKRTGGIRGSPLHF.

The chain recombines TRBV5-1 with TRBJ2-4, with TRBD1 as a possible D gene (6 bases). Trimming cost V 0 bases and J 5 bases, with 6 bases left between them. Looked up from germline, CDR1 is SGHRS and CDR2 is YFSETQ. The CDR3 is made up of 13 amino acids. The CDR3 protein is CASSLEGENIQYF. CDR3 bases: TGCGCCAGCAGCTTGGAGGGGGAAAACATTCAGTACTTC.

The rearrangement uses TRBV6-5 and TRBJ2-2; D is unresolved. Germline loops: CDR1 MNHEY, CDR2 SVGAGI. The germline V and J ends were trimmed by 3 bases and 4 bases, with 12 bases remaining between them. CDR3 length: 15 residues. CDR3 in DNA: TGTGCCAGCAGTTATTTCGGGTTGGGCACCGGGGAGCTGTTTTTT. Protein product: CASSYFGLGTGELFF.

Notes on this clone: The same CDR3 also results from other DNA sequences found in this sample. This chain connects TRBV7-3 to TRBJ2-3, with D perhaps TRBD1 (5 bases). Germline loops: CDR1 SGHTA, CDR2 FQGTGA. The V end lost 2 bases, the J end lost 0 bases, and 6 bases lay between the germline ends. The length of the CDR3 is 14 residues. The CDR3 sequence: CASSLGASTDTQYF. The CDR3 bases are TGTGCCAGCAGCTTAGGGGCTAGCACAGATACGCAGTATTTT.

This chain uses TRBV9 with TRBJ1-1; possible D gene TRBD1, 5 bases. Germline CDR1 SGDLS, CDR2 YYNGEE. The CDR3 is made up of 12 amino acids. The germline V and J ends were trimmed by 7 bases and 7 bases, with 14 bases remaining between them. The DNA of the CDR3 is TGTGCCAGCGCCATATCGGGGGGTGAAGCTTTCTTT. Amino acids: CASAISGGEAFF.

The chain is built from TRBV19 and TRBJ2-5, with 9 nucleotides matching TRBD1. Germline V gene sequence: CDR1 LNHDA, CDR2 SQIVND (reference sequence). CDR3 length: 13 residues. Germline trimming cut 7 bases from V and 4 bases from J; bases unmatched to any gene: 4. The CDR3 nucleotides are TGTGCCAGTAACGACAGGGGGGGAGAGACCCAGTACTTC. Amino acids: CASNDRGGETQYF.

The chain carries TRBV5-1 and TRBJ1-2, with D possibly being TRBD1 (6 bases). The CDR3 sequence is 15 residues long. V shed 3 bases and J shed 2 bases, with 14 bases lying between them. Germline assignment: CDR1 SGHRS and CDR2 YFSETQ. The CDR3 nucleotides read TGCGCCAGCAGCTCCTCCGCAGGGGCGAACTATGGCTACACCTTC. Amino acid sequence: CASSSSAGANYGYTF.

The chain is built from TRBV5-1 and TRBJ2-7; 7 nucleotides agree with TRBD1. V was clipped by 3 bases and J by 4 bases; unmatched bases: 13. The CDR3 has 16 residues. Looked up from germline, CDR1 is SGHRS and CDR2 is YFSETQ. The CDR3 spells CASSSLVGQTIYEQYF. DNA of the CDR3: TGCGCCAGCAGCTCGCTGGTGGGACAGACAATTTACGAGCAGTACTTC.

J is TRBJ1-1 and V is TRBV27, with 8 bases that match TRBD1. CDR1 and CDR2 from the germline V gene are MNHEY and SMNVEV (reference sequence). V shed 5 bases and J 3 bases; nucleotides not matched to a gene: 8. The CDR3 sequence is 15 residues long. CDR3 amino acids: CASSKNRGGDTEAFF. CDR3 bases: TGTGCCAGCAGTAAAAACAGGGGGGGGGACACTGAAGCTTTCTTT.

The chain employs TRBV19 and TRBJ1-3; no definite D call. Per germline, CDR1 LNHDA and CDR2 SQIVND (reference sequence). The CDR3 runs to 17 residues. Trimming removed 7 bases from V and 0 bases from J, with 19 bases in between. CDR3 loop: CASKGLSLMGSGNTIYF. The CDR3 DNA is TGTGCCAGTAAAGGACTGTCTCTCATGGGCTCTGGAAACACCATATATTTT.

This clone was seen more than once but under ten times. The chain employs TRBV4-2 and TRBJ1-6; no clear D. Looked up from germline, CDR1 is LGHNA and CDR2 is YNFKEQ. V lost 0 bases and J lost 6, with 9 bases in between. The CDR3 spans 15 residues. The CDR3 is CASSQDGVGNSPLHF. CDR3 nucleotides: TGTGCCAGCAGCCAAGATGGAGTAGGTAATTCACCCCTCCACTTT.

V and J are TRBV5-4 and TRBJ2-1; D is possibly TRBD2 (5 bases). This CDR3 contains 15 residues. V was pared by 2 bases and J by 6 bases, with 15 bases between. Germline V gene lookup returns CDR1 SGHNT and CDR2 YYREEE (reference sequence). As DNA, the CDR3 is TGTGCCAGCAGCTTCTCTAGCCGGACCGTCAATGAGCAGTTCTTC. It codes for CASSFSSRTVNEQFF.

The CDR3 nucleotides are TGTGCCAGCAGCTGGGCCCTAGCGGGAAGGGGCTCCTACAATGAGCAGTTCTTC. Its translation: CASSWALAGRGSYNEQFF. V gene TRBV5-6 combines with J gene TRBJ2-1; 9 positions match TRBD2. The junction had 10 bases not matched to a gene; V was cut back by 3 bases and J by 0 bases. The CDR3 is made up of 18 amino acids. Germline lookup yields CDR1 SGHDT and CDR2 YYEEEE. Full variable domain (outside the CDR3, taken from reference TRBV5-6 and TRBJ2-1): DAGVTQSPTHLIKTRGQQVTLRCSPKSGHDTVSWYQQALGQGPQFIFQYYEEEERQRGNFPDRFSGHQFPNYSSELNVNALLLGDSALYLCASSWALAGRGSYNEQFFGPGTRLTVL.

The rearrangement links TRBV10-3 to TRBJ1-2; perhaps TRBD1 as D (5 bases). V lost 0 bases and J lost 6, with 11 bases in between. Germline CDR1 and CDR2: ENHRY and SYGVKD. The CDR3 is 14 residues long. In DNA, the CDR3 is TGTGCCATCAGTGAGTCGTGGGAGGGGCATGGCTACACCTTC. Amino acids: CAISESWEGHGYTF.

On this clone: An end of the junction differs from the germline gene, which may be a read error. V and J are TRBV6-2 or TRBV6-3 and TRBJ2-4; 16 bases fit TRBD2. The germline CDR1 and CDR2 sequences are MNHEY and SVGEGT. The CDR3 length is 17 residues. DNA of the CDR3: TGTGCCAGCAGCACCGGGACTAGCGGGAGGGCCATAAACATTCAGTACTTC. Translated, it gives CASSTGTSGRAINIQYF.

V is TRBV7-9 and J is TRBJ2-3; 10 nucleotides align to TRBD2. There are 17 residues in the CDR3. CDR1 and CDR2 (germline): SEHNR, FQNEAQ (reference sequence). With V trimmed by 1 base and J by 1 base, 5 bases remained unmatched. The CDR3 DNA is TGTGCCAGCAGCTTAGGGCTAGCGGGAGATGGCACAGATACGCAGTATTTT. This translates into CASSLGLAGDGTDTQYF.

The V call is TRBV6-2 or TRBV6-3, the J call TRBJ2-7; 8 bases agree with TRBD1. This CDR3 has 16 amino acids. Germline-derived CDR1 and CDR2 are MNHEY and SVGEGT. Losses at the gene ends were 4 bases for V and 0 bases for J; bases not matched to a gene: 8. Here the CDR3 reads CASSFDRGEGSYEQYV. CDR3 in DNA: TGTGCCAGCAGTTTCGACAGGGGAGAGGGCTCCTACGAGCAGTACGTC.

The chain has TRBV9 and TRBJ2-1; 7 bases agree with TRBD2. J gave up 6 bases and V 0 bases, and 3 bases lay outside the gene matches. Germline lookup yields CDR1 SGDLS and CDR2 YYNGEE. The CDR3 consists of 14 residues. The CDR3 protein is CASSVGLASNEQFF. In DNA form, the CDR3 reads TGTGCCAGCAGCGTAGGACTAGCTAGCAATGAGCAGTTCTTC.

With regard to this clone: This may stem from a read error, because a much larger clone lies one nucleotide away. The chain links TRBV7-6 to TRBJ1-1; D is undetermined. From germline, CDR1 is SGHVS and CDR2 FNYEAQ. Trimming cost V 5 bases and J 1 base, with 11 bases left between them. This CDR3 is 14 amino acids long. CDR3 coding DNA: TGTGCCAGCAGCCTAGAGGAGGGGAACACTGAAGCTTTCTTT. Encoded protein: CASSLEEGNTEAFF.

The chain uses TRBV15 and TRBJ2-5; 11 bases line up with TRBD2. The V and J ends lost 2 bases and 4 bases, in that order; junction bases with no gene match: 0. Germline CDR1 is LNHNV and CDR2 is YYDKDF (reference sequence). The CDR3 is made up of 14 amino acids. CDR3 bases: TGTGCCACCAGCAGACTAGCGGGAGGAGAGACCCAGTACTTC. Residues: CATSRLAGGETQYF.